A selection of T cell receptor beta chains follows, all from one sample in a study of cytomegalovirus exposure and HLA in healthy donors. This table comes from immunoSEQ multiplex PCR, and its TCRdb copy is limited to in-frame clones, with some not included. Of 55,000 to 65,000 clones in the sample, 95% to 96% were seen once. Material: PBMCs. These receptor sequences come from a man aged 18 to 35 in good health and CMV-seronegative. The CDR3 runs from the conserved cysteine through the conserved F or W. D genes are given only for firm matches. Clone sizes are given selectively: once, few, many, or a class where the clone is expanded.

J gene: TRBJ2-5; D gene: TRBD2; V gene: TRBV9; clone size: -; CDR3 DNA: TGTGCCAGCAGCGTAGGCATTAGCGGGGCTCAAGAGACCCAGTACTTC; CDR3 protein: CASSVGISGAQETQYF
J gene: TRBJ2-3; D gene: TRBD2; V gene: TRBV2; clone size: -; CDR3 DNA: TGTGCCAGCAGTCCACTAGCGGGCCCCGAGAGTTTTTCAGATACGCAGTATTTT; CDR3 protein: CASSPLAGPESFSDTQYF
J gene: TRBJ2-7; D gene: TRBD2; V gene: TRBV7-2; clone size: once; CDR3 DNA: TGTGCCAGCAGCTCCGCGGGAGCGCAGGGCCAACCGCACTTC; CDR3 protein: CASSSAGAQGQPHF
J gene: TRBJ2-1; D gene: -; V gene: TRBV27; clone size: -; CDR3 DNA: TGTGCCAGCAGTTTGGGGATGGGGGGAAATGAGCAGTTCTTC; CDR3 protein: CASSLGMGGNEQFF
J gene: TRBJ1-5; D gene: TRBD1; V gene: TRBV7-9; clone size: -; CDR3 DNA: TGTGCCAGCAGCTCCGACCGGGACAGGGGCAATCAGCCCCAGCATTTT; CDR3 protein: CASSSDRDRGNQPQHF
J gene: TRBJ2-3; D gene: -; V gene: TRBV6-1; clone size: -; CDR3 DNA: TGTGCCAGCAGTCTACGAGGAGCTATCACAGATACGCAGTATTTT; CDR3 protein: CASSLRGAITDTQYF
J gene: TRBJ2-7; D gene: -; V gene: TRBV27; clone size: -; CDR3 DNA: TGTGCCAGCAGTTCCAGGGGCGAGCAGTACTTC; CDR3 protein: CASSSRGEQYF
J gene: TRBJ2-1; D gene: TRBD2; V gene: TRBV10-3; clone size: once; CDR3 DNA: TGTGCCATCAGTGGACACAGGGGTGTGGCTAGCGGGGGGATATACAATGAGCAGTTCTTC; CDR3 protein: CAISGHRGVASGGIYNEQFF
J gene: TRBJ2-3; D gene: -; V gene: TRBV7-9; clone size: -; CDR3 DNA: TGTGCCAGCAAAAACTGGGGGGGCGAGACAGATACGCAGTATTTT; CDR3 protein: CASKNWGGETDTQYF
J gene: TRBJ1-1; D gene: TRBD1; V gene: TRBV7-9; clone size: -; CDR3 DNA: TGTGCCAGCAGCTGGGGGACAGAGAACACTGAAGCTTTCTTT; CDR3 protein: CASSWGTENTEAFF
J gene: TRBJ1-2; D gene: -; V gene: TRBV2; clone size: -; CDR3 DNA: TGTGCCAGCAGTGAAGTAGGCGGATACTATGGCTACACCTTC; CDR3 protein: CASSEVGGYYGYTF
J gene: TRBJ1-1; D gene: -; V gene: TRBV4-1; clone size: once; CDR3 DNA: TGCGCCAAGAGGGCGTCGGGGAACACTGAAGCTTTCTTT; CDR3 protein: CAKRASGNTEAFF
J gene: TRBJ2-7; D gene: TRBD2; V gene: TRBV27; clone size: -; CDR3 DNA: TGTGCCAGCAGTCCAAGGACTAGCGGGATCGCCTACGAGCAGTACTTC; CDR3 protein: CASSPRTSGIAYEQYF
J gene: TRBJ2-2; D gene: TRBD1; V gene: TRBV7-9; clone size: -; CDR3 DNA: TGTGCCAGCAGAGTGTCACAGGGGACCGGGGAGCTGTTTTTT; CDR3 protein: CASRVSQGTGELFF
J gene: TRBJ1-4; D gene: TRBD1; V gene: TRBV16; clone size: -; CDR3 DNA: TGTGCCAGCAGTCGGGACAGGGTTGCCACTAATGAAAAACTGTTTTTT; CDR3 protein: CASSRDRVATNEKLFF
J gene: TRBJ2-7; D gene: -; V gene: TRBV30; clone size: once; CDR3 DNA: TGTGCCAGATCGGAGAACTCCTACGAGCAGTACTTC; CDR3 protein: CARSENSYEQYF
J gene: TRBJ2-5; D gene: -; V gene: TRBV5-4; clone size: -; CDR3 DNA: TGTGCCAGCAGCCCCGACAACCAAGAGACCCAGTACTTC; CDR3 protein: CASSPDNQETQYF
J gene: TRBJ2-5; D gene: TRBD2; V gene: TRBV28; clone size: -; CDR3 DNA: TGTGCCAGCAGTCGTTCTAGCGGGAGCGACTACGAGACCCAGTACTTC; CDR3 protein: CASSRSSGSDYETQYF
J gene: TRBJ2-5; D gene: TRBD2; V gene: TRBV6-6; clone size: -; CDR3 DNA: TGTGCCAGCAGTTACCCCGGGAGGGCCATGGAGACCCAGTACTTC; CDR3 protein: CASSYPGRAMETQYF
J gene: TRBJ2-5; D gene: TRBD2; V gene: TRBV29-1; clone size: -; CDR3 DNA: TGCAGCGTCCGACTAGCGGGAGGCCAAGAGACCCAGTACTTC; CDR3 protein: CSVRLAGGQETQYF
J gene: TRBJ2-7; D gene: TRBD2; V gene: TRBV4-1; clone size: -; CDR3 DNA: TGCGCCAGCAGGCAGACCGGGACTAGCGGGAGTGAGCAGTACTTC; CDR3 protein: CASRQTGTSGSEQYF
J gene: TRBJ2-7; D gene: TRBD1; V gene: TRBV27; clone size: -; CDR3 DNA: TGTGCCAGCAGACCCCGGACAGGGGGCGCCGAGCAGTACTTC; CDR3 protein: CASRPRTGGAEQYF
J gene: TRBJ1-1; D gene: TRBD1; V gene: TRBV16; clone size: -; CDR3 DNA: TGTGCCAACGGACAGGCGTGGTACACTGAAGCTTTCTTT; CDR3 protein: CANGQAWYTEAFF
J gene: TRBJ1-2; D gene: -; V gene: TRBV10-3; clone size: -; CDR3 DNA: TGTGCCGGATCATCCGTCAGGGGTGACTATGGCTACACCTTC; CDR3 protein: CAGSSVRGDYGYTF
J gene: TRBJ1-5; D gene: -; V gene: TRBV2; clone size: -; CDR3 DNA: TGTGCCAGCAGTGAGGAGGTTCAGCCCCAGCATTTT; CDR3 protein: CASSEEVQPQHF